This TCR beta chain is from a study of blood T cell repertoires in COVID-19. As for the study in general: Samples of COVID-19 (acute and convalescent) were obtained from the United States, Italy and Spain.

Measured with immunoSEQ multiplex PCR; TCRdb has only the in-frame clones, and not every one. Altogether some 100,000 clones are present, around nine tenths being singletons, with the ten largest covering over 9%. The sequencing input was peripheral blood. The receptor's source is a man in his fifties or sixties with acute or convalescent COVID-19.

CDR3 sequence reads: CASSPAGWNSPLHF. The CDR3 DNA reads as TGTGCCAGCAGCCCGGCCGGGTGGAATTCACCCCTCCACTTT. The chain carries TRBV7-9 and TRBJ1-6; D call uncertain. V lost 5 bases and J 7 bases, leaving 12 bases between the germline ends. CDR1 SEHNR and CDR2 FQNEAQ come from the germline V gene (reference sequence). The CDR3 has 14 amino acids.